The 27 T cell receptor beta chains reported below all come from one sample, sequenced in a study of PD-1 blockade in classical Hodgkin lymphoma. Regarding time point: cycle 4 day 1 (C4D1), after less than 7 weeks of nivolumab. Exposure to brentuximab vedotin varied, and each patient had relapsed following autologous stem cell transplantation. Using immunoSEQ multiplex PCR, the repertoire was profiled, and TCRdb retains in-frame clones only, with some absent. The sample contains around 60,000 clones, roughly nine tenths of which appear only once. This material consisted of peripheral blood mononuclear cells (PBMCs), taken before the fourth cycle of nivolumab. The origin of the receptors is a human donor with classical Hodgkin lymphoma.

V is TRBV7-9 and J is TRBJ2-5; 8 nucleotides match TRBD1. Germline V lookup: CDR1 SEHNR, CDR2 FQNEAQ (reference sequence). This CDR3 region has 14 residues. V shed 5 bases and J 5 bases; nucleotides not matched to a gene: 7. The CDR3 bases are TGTGCCAGCAGCCTCAGGGGGCGCGTGGAGACCCAGTACTTC. Protein: CASSLRGRVETQYF.

This sequence joins TRBV7-9 and TRBJ1-3, with TRBD1 identical over 7 bases. With V trimmed by 5 bases and J by 4 bases, 2 bases remained unmatched. The germline CDR1 and CDR2 sequences are SEHNR and FQNEAQ (reference sequence). The CDR3 is 13 amino acids. In nucleotides, the CDR3 is TGTGCCAGCAGCCAGGACAGGGGAAACACCATATATTTT. Translation: CASSQDRGNTIYF.

V is TRBV7-9 and J is TRBJ1-1; the D gene is possibly TRBD1 (6 bases). Germline V gene sequence: CDR1 SEHNR, CDR2 FQNEAQ (reference sequence). V was shortened by 6 bases and J by 0 bases, with 14 bases between the two germline ends. This CDR3 is 15 amino acids long. CDR3: CASRYRDTLNTEAFF. DNA of the CDR3: TGTGCCAGCAGGTACCGGGACACCTTGAACACTGAAGCTTTCTTT.

The chain combines TRBV2 with TRBJ1-1; unclear D gene. Germline V lookup: CDR1 SNHLY, CDR2 FYNNEI. Trimming removed 7 bases at V and 4 bases at J, with 10 bases between. The CDR3 contains 12 residues. This CDR3 is CASKMGSTEAFF. For the CDR3, the DNA is TGTGCCAGCAAAATGGGCAGCACTGAAGCTTTCTTT. Drawing the rest from reference TRBV2 and TRBJ1-1, the complete variable domain is EPEVTQTPSHQVTQMGQEVILRCVPISNHLYFYWYRQILGQKVEFLVSFYNNEISEKSEIFDDQFSVERPDGSNFTLKIRSTKLEDSAMYFCASKMGSTEAFFGQGTRLTVV.

A few counts support this clone. The chain couples TRBV4-1 to TRBJ2-4, with unresolved D. CDR1 is MGHRA, CDR2 YSYEKL, per germline. Deletions cut 1 base from V and 6 bases from J, with 13 bases between. CDR3 size: 15 residues. The chain's CDR3 is CASSQVTSPGNIQYF. Written as DNA, the CDR3 is TGCGCCAGCAGCCAAGTTACCAGCCCCGGAAACATTCAGTACTTC.

The sample holds one count of this clone. The chain recombines TRBV30 with TRBJ2-3, with a tentative D call TRBD1 (6 bases). The V and J ends lost 5 bases and 4 bases respectively, with 13 bases between them. Germline CDR1 GTSNPN, CDR2 SVGIG (reference sequence). This CDR3 region has 13 residues. CDR3 nucleotide sequence: TGTGCCTGGGCAGGGGCACCTCCAGATACGCAGTATTTT. The encoded protein is CAWAGAPPDTQYF. Using reference TRBV30 and TRBJ2-3 for the parts outside the CDR3, the full variable domain is SQTIHQWPATLVQPVGSPLSLECTVEGTSNPNLYWYRQAAGRGLQLLFYSVGIGQISSEVPQNLSASRPQDRQFILSSKKLLLSDSGFYLCAWAGAPPDTQYFGPGTRLTVL.

The V call is TRBV5-1, the J call TRBJ2-2, with a possible D match to TRBD2 (6 bases). The V gene lost 1 base and the J gene lost 4 bases, with 11 bases spanning the gap. This CDR3 contains 15 residues. Germline V CDR1 and CDR2: SGHRS, YFSETQ. This chain's CDR3 is CASSLSQGGTGELFF. The CDR3 DNA follows: TGCGCCAGCAGCTTGAGTCAGGGAGGCACCGGGGAGCTGTTTTTT.

This clone was seen only once. The genes are TRBV16 and TRBJ1-5; D might be TRBD1 (5 bases). V was shortened by 1 base and J by 5 bases, with 15 bases between the two germline ends. Germline V gives CDR1 KGHSY, CDR2 FQNENV. The CDR3 extends over 16 amino acids. CDR3: CASSQFEGLGDQPQHF. The CDR3 DNA is TGTGCCAGCAGCCAATTCGAGGGGTTAGGGGATCAGCCCCAGCATTTT.

The V gene is TRBV5-1, the J gene TRBJ2-7; TRBD1 matches at 10 bases. Germline CDR1 reads SGHRS; CDR2 reads YFSETQ. This CDR3 contains 14 residues. The V segment lost 2 bases and the J segment 6 bases; nucleotides outside the gene matches: 5. The CDR3, as DNA: TGCGCCAGCAGCTTCGGGACAGGGGATCGCGAGCAGTACTTC. Its protein product is CASSFGTGDREQYF.

V and J are TRBV5-1 and TRBJ2-7, with a possible D match to TRBD1 (5 bases). Looked up from germline, CDR1 is SGHRS and CDR2 is YFSETQ. V dropped 0 bases and J dropped 2 bases, with 9 bases sitting between them. This CDR3 contains 14 residues. Here the CDR3 reads CASSLEAGTYEQYF. In DNA form, the CDR3 reads TGCGCCAGCAGCTTGGAGGCAGGGACCTACGAGCAGTACTTC.

The V gene is TRBV6-6, the J gene TRBJ1-5; TRBD1 matches at 10 bases. The CDR3 runs 15 residues. V lost 4 bases to trimming and J lost 6 bases; unmatched junction nucleotides: 6. Germline CDR1 MNHNY, CDR2 SVGAGI (reference sequence). The CDR3 region is CASSSGQGDSQPQHF. Written as DNA, the CDR3 is TGTGCCAGCAGTTCCGGACAGGGGGATAGTCAGCCCCAGCATTTT.

The CDR3 spells CASKYGSPNSYEQYF. CDR3 in DNA: TGTGCCAGCAAATATGGCTCCCCCAACTCCTACGAGCAGTACTTC. The chain carries TRBV2 and TRBJ2-5; D is unresolved. The J call may be in error: the DNA end matches TRBJ2-7 better. This CDR3 has 15 amino acids. From germline, CDR1 is SNHLY and CDR2 FYNNEI.

This clone has only a few counts. The genes are TRBV4-1 and TRBJ1-5; 8 bases agree with TRBD1. Germline CDR1 reads MGHRA; CDR2 reads YSYEKL. Losses at the gene ends were 1 base for V and 6 bases for J; bases not matched to a gene: 5. CDR3 length: 15 amino acids. CDR3 nucleotide sequence: TGCGCCAGCAGCCAAGCCGGACAGGGAAGTCAGCCCCAGCATTTT. It codes for CASSQAGQGSQPQHF.

This chain connects TRBV27 to TRBJ2-1; a possible D gene is TRBD1 (5 bases). The V end lost 6 bases, the J end lost 0 bases, and 15 bases lay between the germline ends. The germline CDR1 and CDR2 sequences are MNHEY and SMNVEV (reference sequence). The CDR3 is 16 amino acids. The CDR3: CASSYWTLSSYNEQFF. The CDR3 DNA reads as TGTGCCAGCAGCTATTGGACACTAAGCTCCTACAATGAGCAGTTCTTC.

The chain has TRBV5-1 and TRBJ1-2; D possibly corresponds to TRBD1 (5 bases). V gave up 1 base and J gave up 5 bases, with 15 bases separating them. The germline CDR1 and CDR2 sequences are SGHRS and YFSETQ. The CDR3 runs 15 residues. CDR3 bases: TGCGCCAGCAGCTTGCTTTCTGGGGGAAGTTATGGCTACACCTTC. Translating it yields CASSLLSGGSYGYTF.

CDR3 sequence: CASSLMGQSGNTIYF. The DNA of the CDR3 is TGCGCCAGCAGCTTGATGGGACAGTCTGGAAACACCATATATTTT. The chain combines TRBV5-1 with TRBJ1-3; 7 positions match TRBD1. With V trimmed by 1 base and J by 1 base, 2 bases remained unmatched. The CDR3 runs to 15 residues. The V gene's germline CDR1 is SGHRS and CDR2 YFSETQ. Full variable domain (rest looked up from reference TRBV5-1 and TRBJ1-3): KAGVTQTPRYLIKTRGQQVTLSCSPISGHRSVSWYQQTPGQGLQFLFEYFSETQRNKGNFPGRFSGRQFSNSRSEMNVSTLELGDSALYLCASSLMGQSGNTIYFGEGSWLTVV.

The chain has TRBV11-3 and TRBJ1-4, with no clear D. Per the germline V gene, CDR1 is SGHNT and CDR2 is YENEEA. The CDR3 loop spans 13 amino acids. V was clipped by 5 bases and J by 7 bases, with 11 bases between them. The CDR3 here is CASSLGSGEKLFF. The CDR3 DNA sequence: TGTGCCAGCAGCCTAGGATCGGGTGAAAAACTGTTTTTT. Full variable domain (outside the CDR3, taken from reference TRBV11-3 and TRBJ1-4): EAGVVQSPRYKIIEKKQPVAFWCNPISGHNTLYWYLQNLGQGPELLIRYENEEAVDDSQLPKDRFSAERLKGVDSTLKIQPAELGDSAVYLCASSLGSGEKLFFGSGTQLSVL.

In its sample, this clone was seen once. The chain couples TRBV7-9 to TRBJ1-2; D unclear. Germline CDR1 is SEHNR and CDR2 is FQNEAQ (reference sequence). The ends were cut back, 5 bases at V and 5 bases at J, with 12 bases in the middle. This CDR3 has 13 amino acids. CDR3 protein: CASSHDGGYGYTF. CDR3 DNA: TGTGCCAGCAGCCACGACGGAGGGTATGGCTACACCTTC.

This chain uses TRBV19 with TRBJ2-2; no definite D call. Germline CDR1 and CDR2: LNHDA and SQIVND (reference sequence). V lost 10 bases to trimming and J lost 3 bases, with 3 bases between them. The CDR3 contains 10 residues. The CDR3 reads CAIDTGELFF. CDR3 coding DNA: TGTGCCATCGACACCGGGGAGCTGTTTTTT.

The chain uses TRBV5-1 and TRBJ2-2, with TRBD1 matching over 10 bases. Trimming removed 3 bases from V and 6 bases from J; junction bases left unmatched: 5. The CDR3 totals 15 residues. Per germline, CDR1 SGHRS and CDR2 YFSETQ. This chain's CDR3 is CASSYVTGGPGELFF. The CDR3 DNA sequence: TGCGCCAGCAGCTACGTGACAGGGGGCCCCGGGGAGCTGTTTTTT.

The V and J genes are TRBV2 and TRBJ2-1; maybe TRBD1 (6 bases). The germline V gene has CDR1 SNHLY and CDR2 FYNNEI. The V gene lost 6 bases and the J gene lost 13 bases, with 10 bases spanning the gap. The CDR3 sequence is 10 residues long. CDR3 in amino acids: CASSRQVQFF. In nucleotides, the CDR3 is TGTGCCAGCAGCCGACAGGTTCAGTTCTTC. Drawing the rest from reference TRBV2 and TRBJ2-1, the complete variable domain is EPEVTQTPSHQVTQMGQEVILRCVPISNHLYFYWYRQILGQKVEFLVSFYNNEISEKSEIFDDQFSVERPDGSNFTLKIRSTKLEDSAMYFCASSRQVQFFGPGTRLTVL.

This clone was counted only a few times. The gene calls are TRBV6-6 and TRBJ1-4; D might be TRBD1 (5 bases). CDR1 is MNHNY and CDR2 is SVGAGI in the germline V gene (reference sequence). Trimming took off 6 bases at V and 8 bases at J, with 19 bases between the two ends. The length of the CDR3 is 15 residues. The CDR3 DNA reads as TGTGCCAGCAGACTCGGGGCAGGGCCGGGAGAAAAACTGTTTTTT. This codes for CASRLGAGPGEKLFF.

CDR3 region: CASSILTIAGGYNEQFF. DNA of the CDR3: TGTGCCAGTAGTATATTAACCATAGCGGGGGGTTACAATGAGCAGTTCTTC. This chain joins TRBV19 and TRBJ2-1, with 10 bases matching TRBD2. CDR1 and CDR2 from the germline V gene are LNHDA and SQIVND (reference sequence). The V gene end was trimmed by 2 bases and the J gene end by 4 bases; junction bases not matched to a gene: 8. The CDR3 is made up of 17 amino acids.

This sequence joins TRBV9 and TRBJ1-4, with D possibly being TRBD1 (5 bases). Trimming cost V 3 bases and J 2 bases, with 11 bases left between them. CDR1 is SGDLS and CDR2 is YYNGEE in the germline V gene. CDR3 length: 15 residues. The CDR3 spells CASSDLRDTNEKLFF. CDR3 coding DNA: TGTGCCAGCAGCGACCTCAGGGATACTAATGAAAAACTGTTTTTT.

The J gene is TRBJ1-3, the V gene TRBV27; TRBD1 might be the D (5 bases). The CDR3 is 14 residues long. Per the germline V gene, CDR1 is MNHEY and CDR2 is SMNVEV (reference sequence). Deletions cut 7 bases from V and 0 bases from J, with 10 bases between. CDR3 sequence reads: CASTGGSSGNTIYF. Written as DNA, the CDR3 is TGTGCCAGCACTGGGGGGAGCTCTGGAAACACCATATATTTT.

This chain uses TRBV5-1 with TRBJ1-1; no clear D gene. The V and J ends lost 4 bases and 1 base respectively, with 11 bases between them. CDR3 size: 14 residues. CDR1 SGHRS and CDR2 YFSETQ come from the germline V gene. CDR3 sequence reads: CASSAGSANTEAFF. In nucleotides, the CDR3 is TGCGCCAGCAGCGCGGGATCCGCGAACACTGAAGCTTTCTTT.

The chain employs TRBV9 and TRBJ2-3, with a tentative D call TRBD1 (6 bases). The CDR3 runs 16 residues. In germline, CDR1 is SGDLS, CDR2 YYNGEE. The ends were cut back, 4 bases at V and 8 bases at J, with 23 bases in the middle. The CDR3 reads CASSTPLGQSLGTQYF. Written as DNA, the CDR3 is TGTGCCAGCAGCACCCCCCTAGGACAGAGTCTTGGTACGCAGTATTTT.